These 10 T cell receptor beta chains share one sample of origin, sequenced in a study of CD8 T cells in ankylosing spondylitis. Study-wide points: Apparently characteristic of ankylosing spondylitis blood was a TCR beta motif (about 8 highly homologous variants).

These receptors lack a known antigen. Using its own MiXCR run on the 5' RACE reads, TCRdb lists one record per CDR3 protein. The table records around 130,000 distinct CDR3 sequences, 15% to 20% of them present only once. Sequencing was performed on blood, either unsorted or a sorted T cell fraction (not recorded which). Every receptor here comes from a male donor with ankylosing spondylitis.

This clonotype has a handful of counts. Here the CDR3 DNA reads TGCAGTGCTAGTCGCCTAGCGGGTGGCGAGCAGTACTTC. This encodes CSASRLAGGEQYF. The rearrangement uses TRBV20-1 and TRBJ2-7; TRBD2 matches 8 bases. The CDR3 sequence is 13 residues long. The ends lost 3 bases at V and 6 bases at J; junction bases unmatched: 7. Germline CDR1 DFQATT, CDR2 SNEGSKA (reference sequence).

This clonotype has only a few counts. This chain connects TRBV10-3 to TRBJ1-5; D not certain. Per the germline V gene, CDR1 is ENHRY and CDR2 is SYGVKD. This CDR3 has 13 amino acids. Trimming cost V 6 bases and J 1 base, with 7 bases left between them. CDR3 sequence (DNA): TGTGCCATCAGCCCCGGGAGCAATCAGCCCCAGCATTTT. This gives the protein CAISPGSNQPQHF.

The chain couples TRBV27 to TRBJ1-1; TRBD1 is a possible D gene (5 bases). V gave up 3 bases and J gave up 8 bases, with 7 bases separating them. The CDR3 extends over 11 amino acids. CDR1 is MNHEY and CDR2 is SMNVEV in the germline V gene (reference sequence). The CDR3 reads CASSFPGEAFF. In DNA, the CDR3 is TGTGCCAGCAGTTTTCCAGGGGAAGCTTTCTTT.

CDR3 amino acids: CATRLSGTGELFF. The CDR3 DNA reads as TGTGCCACCAGGTTGTCAGGGACCGGGGAGCTGTTTTTT. This chain uses TRBV24-1 with TRBJ2-2; the D gene is possibly TRBD1 (5 bases). The length of the CDR3 is 13 residues. Trimming removed 7 bases from V and 5 bases from J, with 10 bases in between. Germline CDR1 reads KGHDR; CDR2 reads SFDVKD.

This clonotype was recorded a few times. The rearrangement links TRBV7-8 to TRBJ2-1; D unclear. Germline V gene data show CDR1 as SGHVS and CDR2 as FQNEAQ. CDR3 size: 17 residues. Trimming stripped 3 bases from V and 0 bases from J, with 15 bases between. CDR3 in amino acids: CASSFPLDSDSYNEQFF. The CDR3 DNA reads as TGTGCCAGCAGCTTCCCGTTAGACTCCGACTCCTACAATGAGCAGTTCTTC. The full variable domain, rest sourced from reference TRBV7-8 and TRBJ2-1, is GAGVSQSPRYKVAKRGQDVALRCDPISGHVSLFWYQQALGQGPEFLTYFQNEAQLDKSGLPSDRFFAERPEGSVSTLKIQRTQQEDSAVYLCASSFPLDSDSYNEQFFGPGTRLTVL.

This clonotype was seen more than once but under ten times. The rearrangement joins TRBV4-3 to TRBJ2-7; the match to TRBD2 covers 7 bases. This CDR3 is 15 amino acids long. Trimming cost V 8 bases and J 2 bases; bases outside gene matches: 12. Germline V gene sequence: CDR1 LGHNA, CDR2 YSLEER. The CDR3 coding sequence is TGCGCCAGCTCCCCAGTTGGAGCGGGAACCTACGAGCAGTACTTC. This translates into CASSPVGAGTYEQYF.

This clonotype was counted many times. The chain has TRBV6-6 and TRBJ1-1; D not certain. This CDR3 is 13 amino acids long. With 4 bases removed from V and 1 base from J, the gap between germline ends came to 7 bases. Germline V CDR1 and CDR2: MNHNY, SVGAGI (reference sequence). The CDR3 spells CASSSLGNTEAFF. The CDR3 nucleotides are TGTGCCAGCAGTTCCCTCGGGAACACTGAAGCTTTCTTT.

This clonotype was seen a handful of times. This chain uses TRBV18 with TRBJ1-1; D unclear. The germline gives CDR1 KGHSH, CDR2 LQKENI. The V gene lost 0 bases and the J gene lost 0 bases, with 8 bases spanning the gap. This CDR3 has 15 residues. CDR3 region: CASSPPSYMNTEAFF. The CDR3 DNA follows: TGTGCCAGCTCACCACCGTCTTACATGAACACTGAAGCTTTCTTT.

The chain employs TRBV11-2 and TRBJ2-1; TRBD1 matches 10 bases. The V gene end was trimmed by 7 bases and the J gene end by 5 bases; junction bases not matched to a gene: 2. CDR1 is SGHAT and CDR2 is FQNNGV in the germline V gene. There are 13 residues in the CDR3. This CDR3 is CASTGTGDNEQFF. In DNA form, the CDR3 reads TGTGCCAGCACCGGGACAGGGGACAATGAGCAGTTCTTC.

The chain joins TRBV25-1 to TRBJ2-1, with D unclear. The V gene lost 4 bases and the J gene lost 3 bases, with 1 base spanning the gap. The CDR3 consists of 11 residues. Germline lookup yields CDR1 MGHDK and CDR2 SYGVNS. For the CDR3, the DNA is TGTGCCAGCAGTGTCTACAATGAGCAGTTCTTC. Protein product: CASSVYNEQFF.